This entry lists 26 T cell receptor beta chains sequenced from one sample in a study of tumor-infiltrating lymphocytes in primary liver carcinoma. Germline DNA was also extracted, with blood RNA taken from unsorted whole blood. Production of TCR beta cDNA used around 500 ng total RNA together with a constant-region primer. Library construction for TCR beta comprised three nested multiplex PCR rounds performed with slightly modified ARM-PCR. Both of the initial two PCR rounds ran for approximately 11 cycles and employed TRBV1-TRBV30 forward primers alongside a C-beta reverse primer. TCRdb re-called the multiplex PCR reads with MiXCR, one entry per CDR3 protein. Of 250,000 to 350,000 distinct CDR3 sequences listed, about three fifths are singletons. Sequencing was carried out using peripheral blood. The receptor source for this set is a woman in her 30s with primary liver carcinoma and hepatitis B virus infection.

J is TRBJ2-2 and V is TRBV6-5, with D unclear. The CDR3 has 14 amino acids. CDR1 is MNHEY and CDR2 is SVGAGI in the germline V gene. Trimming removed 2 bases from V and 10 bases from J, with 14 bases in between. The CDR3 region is CASSYHRQAEELFF. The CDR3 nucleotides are TGTGCCAGCAGTTACCATCGTCAGGCCGAGGAGCTGTTTTTT.

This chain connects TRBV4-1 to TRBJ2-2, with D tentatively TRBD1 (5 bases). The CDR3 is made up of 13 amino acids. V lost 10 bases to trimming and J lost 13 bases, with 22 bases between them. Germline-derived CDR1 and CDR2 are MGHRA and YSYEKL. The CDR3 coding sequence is TGCGCCAACGGCAGTAGGGGAAAGGGTGGGCTGTTTTTT. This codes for CANGSRGKGGLFF.

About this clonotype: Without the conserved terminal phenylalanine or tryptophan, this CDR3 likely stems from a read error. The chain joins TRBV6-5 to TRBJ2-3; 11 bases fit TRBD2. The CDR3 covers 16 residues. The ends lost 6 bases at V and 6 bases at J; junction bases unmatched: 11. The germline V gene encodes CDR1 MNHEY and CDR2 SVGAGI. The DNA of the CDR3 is TGTGCCAGCAGGACGACTAGCGGGATGCCCTGGGATACGCAGTATTCT. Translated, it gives CASRTTSGMPWDTQYS.

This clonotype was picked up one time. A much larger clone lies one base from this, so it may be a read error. The CDR3 protein is CSVDASANEQFF. CDR3 nucleotides: TGCAGCGTTGATGCTTCGGCCAATGAGCAGTTCTTC. The V gene is TRBV29-1, the J gene TRBJ2-1; D gene uncertain. Germline V gene data show CDR1 as SQVTM and CDR2 as ANQGSEA. V was clipped by 3 bases and J by 6 bases, with 9 bases between them. This CDR3 region has 12 residues.

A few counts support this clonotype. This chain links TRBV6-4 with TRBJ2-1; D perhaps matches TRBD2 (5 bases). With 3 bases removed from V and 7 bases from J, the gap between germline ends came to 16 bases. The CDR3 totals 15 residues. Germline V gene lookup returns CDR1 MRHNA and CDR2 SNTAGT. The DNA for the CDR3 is TGTGCCAGCAGTGAGGTAGCGACTCTTGGGAATGAGCAGTTCTTC. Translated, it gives CASSEVATLGNEQFF.

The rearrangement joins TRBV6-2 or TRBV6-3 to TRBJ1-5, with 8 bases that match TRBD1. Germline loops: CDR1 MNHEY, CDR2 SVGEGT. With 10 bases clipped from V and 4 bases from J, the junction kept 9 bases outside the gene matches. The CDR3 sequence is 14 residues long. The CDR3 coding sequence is TGTGCCAACCGCCCGGGACAGGTAAATCAGCCCCAGCATTTT. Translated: CANRPGQVNQPQHF.

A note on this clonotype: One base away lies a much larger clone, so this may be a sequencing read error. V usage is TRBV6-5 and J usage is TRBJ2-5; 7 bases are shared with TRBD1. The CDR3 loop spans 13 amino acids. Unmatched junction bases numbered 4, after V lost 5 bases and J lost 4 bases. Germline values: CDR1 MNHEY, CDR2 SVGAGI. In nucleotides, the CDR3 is TGTGCCAGCAGTGGTTCAGGGGGAGAGACCCAGTACTTC. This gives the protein CASSGSGGETQYF.

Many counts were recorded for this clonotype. The CDR3 reads CASSYSGRTGPGELFF. CDR3 coding DNA: TGTGCCAGCAGTTATAGCGGGAGAACAGGTCCCGGGGAGCTGTTTTTT. This chain connects TRBV12-3 or TRBV12-4 to TRBJ2-2, with 9 nucleotides matching TRBD2. This CDR3 is 16 amino acids long. The V segment lost 4 bases and the J segment 6 bases; nucleotides outside the gene matches: 9.

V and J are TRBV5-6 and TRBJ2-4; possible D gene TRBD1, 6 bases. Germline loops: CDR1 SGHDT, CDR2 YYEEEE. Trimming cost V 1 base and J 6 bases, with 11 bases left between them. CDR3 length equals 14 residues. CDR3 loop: CASSLRGTGNIQYF. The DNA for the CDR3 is TGTGCCAGCAGCTTGAGGGGGACGGGAAACATTCAGTACTTC.

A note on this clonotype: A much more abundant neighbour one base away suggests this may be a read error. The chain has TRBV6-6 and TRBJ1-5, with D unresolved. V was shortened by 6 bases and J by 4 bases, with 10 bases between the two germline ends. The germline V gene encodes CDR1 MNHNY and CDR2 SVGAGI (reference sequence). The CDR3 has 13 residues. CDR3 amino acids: CASSLDVNQPQHF. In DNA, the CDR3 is TGTGCCAGCAGCCTAGATGTGAATCAGCCCCAGCATTTT.

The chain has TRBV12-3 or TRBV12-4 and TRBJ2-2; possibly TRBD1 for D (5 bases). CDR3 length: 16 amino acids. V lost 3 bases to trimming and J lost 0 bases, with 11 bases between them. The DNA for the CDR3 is TGTGCCAGCAGTTTTAGACAGCAACCGAACACCGGGGAGCTGTTTTTT. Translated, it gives CASSFRQQPNTGELFF.

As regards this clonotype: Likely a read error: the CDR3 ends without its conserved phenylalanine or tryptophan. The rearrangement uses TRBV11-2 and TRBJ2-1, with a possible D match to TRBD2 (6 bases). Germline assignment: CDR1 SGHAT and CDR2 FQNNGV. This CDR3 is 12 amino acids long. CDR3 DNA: TGTGACAGCAGCTCCCCCCGGGGGGAGCAGTTCCTC. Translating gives CDSSSPRGEQFL.

The CDR3 reads CASSLSPGQVLESSYEQYF. The CDR3 coding sequence is TGCGCCAGCAGCTTGTCACCGGGACAGGTCCTAGAGAGCTCCTACGAGCAGTACTTC. The genes are TRBV5-1 and TRBJ2-7, with 8 bases matching TRBD1. CDR3 size: 19 residues. Losses at the gene ends were 1 base for V and 0 bases for J; bases not matched to a gene: 15. Per the germline V gene, CDR1 is SGHRS and CDR2 is YFSETQ.

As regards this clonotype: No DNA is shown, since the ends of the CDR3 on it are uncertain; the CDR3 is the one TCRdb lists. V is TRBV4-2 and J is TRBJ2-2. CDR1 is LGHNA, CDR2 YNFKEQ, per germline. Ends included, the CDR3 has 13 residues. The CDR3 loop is CASSQANTGSCFF.

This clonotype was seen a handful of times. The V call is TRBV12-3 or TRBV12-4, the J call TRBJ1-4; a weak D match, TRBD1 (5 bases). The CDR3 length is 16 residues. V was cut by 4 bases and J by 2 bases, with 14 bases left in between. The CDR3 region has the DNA TGTGCCAGCAGTTCGGGCAACCGGGGGACTAATGAAAAACTGTTTTTT. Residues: CASSSGNRGTNEKLFF.

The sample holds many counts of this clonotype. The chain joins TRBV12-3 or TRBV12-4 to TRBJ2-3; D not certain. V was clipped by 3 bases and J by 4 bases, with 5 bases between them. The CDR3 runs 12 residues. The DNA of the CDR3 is TGTGCCAGCAGTTTCCGGGCAGATACGCAGTATTTT. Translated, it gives CASSFRADTQYF.

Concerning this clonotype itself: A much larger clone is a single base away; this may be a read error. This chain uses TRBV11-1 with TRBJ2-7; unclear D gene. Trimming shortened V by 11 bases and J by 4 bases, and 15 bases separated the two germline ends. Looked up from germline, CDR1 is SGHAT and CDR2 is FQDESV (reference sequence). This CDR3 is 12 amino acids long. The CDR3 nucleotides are TGTGCCTGCAATCCCGGACGTTACGAGCAGTACTTC. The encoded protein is CACNPGRYEQYF.

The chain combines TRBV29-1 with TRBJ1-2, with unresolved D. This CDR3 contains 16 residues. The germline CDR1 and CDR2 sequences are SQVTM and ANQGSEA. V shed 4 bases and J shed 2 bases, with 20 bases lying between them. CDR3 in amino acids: CSVGAVGNSRNYGYTF. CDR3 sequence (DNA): TGCAGCGTTGGGGCCGTGGGGAACAGCAGGAACTATGGCTACACCTTC.

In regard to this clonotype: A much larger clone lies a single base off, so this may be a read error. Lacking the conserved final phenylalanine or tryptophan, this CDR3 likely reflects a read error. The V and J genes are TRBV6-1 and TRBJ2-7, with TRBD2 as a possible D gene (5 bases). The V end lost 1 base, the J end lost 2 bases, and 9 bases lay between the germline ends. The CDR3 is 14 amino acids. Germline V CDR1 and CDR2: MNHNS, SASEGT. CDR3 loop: CASSEGGITYEQYL. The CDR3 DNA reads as TGTGCCAGCAGTGAAGGAGGGATCACCTACGAGCAGTACTTG.

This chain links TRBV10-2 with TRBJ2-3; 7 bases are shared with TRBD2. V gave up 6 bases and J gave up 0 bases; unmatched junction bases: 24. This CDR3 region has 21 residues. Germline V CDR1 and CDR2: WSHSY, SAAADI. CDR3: CASRWGRLAGDRSSSTDTQYF. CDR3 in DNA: TGCGCCAGCAGGTGGGGCAGGCTGGCGGGAGATCGGAGTTCTAGCACAGATACGCAGTATTTT.

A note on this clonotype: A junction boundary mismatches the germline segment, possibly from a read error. The CDR3 DNA is TGCACCAGCAGCCCGGACTCCTCGAACTACGAGCAGTACTTC. This translates into CTSSPDSSNYEQYF. The gene calls are TRBV5-1 and TRBJ2-7; TRBD2 might be the D (5 bases). The CDR3 covers 14 residues. Germline CDR1 is SGHRS and CDR2 is YFSETQ.

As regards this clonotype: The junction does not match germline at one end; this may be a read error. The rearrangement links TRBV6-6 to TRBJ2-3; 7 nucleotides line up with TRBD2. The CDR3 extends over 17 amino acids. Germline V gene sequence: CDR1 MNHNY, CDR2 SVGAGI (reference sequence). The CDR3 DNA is TGTGCCGGCAGTTACTCCCTGAGACTAGCCTCCACAGATACGCAGTATTTT. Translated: CAGSYSLRLASTDTQYF.

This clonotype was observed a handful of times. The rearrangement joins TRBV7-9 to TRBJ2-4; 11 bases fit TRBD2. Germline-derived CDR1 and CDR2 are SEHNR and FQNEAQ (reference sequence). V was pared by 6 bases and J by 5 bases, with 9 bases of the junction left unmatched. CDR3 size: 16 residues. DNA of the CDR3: TGTGCCAGCAGTTTTAGCGGGAGGGCCAAGGAAAACATTCAGTACTTC. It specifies CASSFSGRAKENIQYF.

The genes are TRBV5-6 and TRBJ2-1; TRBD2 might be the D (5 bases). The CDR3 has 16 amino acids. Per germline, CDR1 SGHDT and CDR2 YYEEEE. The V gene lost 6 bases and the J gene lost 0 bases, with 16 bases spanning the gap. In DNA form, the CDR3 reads TGTGCCAGCACCGGCGAGGGTGGGGACTCCTACAATGAGCAGTTCTTC. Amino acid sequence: CASTGEGGDSYNEQFF.

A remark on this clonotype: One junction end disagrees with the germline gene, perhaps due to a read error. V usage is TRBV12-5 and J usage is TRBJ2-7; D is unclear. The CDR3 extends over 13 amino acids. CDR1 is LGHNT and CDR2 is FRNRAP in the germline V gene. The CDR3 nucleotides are TGTGCTAGTGCTCTTGGCCCGAGCTACGAGCAGTGCTTC. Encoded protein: CASALGPSYEQCF.

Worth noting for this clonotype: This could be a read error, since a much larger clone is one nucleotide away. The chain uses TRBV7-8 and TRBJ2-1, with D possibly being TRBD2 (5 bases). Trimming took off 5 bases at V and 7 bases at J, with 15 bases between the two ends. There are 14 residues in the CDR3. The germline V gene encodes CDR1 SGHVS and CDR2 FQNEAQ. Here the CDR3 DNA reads TGTGCCAGCAGCCCATATAGCGAGAGGAATGAGCAGTTCTTC. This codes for CASSPYSERNEQFF.